This entry is about one T cell receptor (beta chain). The antigen is undetermined. This sample was taken from a study of graft-versus-host responses after intestinal transplantation. Study as a whole: The whole recipient group had anti-thymocyte globulin induction followed by tacrolimus and steroids for two to three years.

Sequenced by immunoSEQ multiplex PCR; TCRdb stores in-frame clones only, minus some. The table records around 50,000 clones, about 87% of them present only once. Overall study findings and caveats: Recipient marrow held GvH clones, some first seen in ileum or blood. Declines in HvG clones occurring early post-transplant were associated with peak circulating GvH clone levels.

With 6 bases removed from V and 1 base from J, the gap between germline ends came to 9 bases. Germline CDR1 MDHEN, CDR2 SYDVKM. CDR3 length: 13 residues. The clonotype comes from a human patient who received an intestinal transplant, so some T cells may come from the graft donor. The sequences come from PBMCs, collected 26 days after transplant. This chain uses TRBV28 with TRBJ1-1; D is undetermined. DNA of the CDR3: TGTGCCAGCAGACCCGACACGAACACTGAAGCTTTCTTT. Translating gives CASRPDTNTEAFF. The full variable domain, rest sourced from reference TRBV28 and TRBJ1-1, is DVKVTQSSRYLVKRTGEKVFLECVQDMDHENMFWYRQDPGLGLRLIYFSYDVKMKEKGDIPEGYSVSREKKERFSLILESASTNQTSMYLCASRPDTNTEAFFGQGTRLTVV.